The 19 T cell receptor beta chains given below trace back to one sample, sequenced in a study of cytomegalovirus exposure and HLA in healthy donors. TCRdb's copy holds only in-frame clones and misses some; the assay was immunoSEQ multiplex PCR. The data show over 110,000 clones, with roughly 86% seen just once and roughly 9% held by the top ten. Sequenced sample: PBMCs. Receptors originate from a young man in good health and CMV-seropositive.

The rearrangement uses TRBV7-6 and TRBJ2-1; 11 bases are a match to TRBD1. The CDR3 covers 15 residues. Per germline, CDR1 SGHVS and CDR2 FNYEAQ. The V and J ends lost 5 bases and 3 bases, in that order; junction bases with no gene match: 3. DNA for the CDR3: TGTGCCAGCAGCGCCGGGACAGGGGGCTACAATGAGCAGTTCTTC. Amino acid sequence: CASSAGTGGYNEQFF. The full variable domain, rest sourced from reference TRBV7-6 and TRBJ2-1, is GAGVSQSPRYKVTKRGQDVALRCDPISGHVSLYWYRQALGQGPEFLTYFNYEAQQDKSGLPNDRFSAERPEGSISTLTIQRTEQRDSAMYRCASSAGTGGYNEQFFGPGTRLTVL.

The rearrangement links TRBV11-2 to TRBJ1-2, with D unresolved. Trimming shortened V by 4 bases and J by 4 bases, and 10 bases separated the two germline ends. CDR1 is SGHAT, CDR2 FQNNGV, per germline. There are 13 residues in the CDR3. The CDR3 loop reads CASSSPDLYGYTF. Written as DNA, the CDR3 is TGTGCCAGCAGCTCCCCAGATCTCTATGGCTACACCTTC.

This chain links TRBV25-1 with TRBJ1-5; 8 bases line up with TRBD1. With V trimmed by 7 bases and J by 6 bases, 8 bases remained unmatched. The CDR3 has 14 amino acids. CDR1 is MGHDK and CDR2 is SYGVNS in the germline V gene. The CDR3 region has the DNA TGTGCCAGCACGGGACAGGCCGGGGTTCAGCCCCAGCATTTT. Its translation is CASTGQAGVQPQHF.

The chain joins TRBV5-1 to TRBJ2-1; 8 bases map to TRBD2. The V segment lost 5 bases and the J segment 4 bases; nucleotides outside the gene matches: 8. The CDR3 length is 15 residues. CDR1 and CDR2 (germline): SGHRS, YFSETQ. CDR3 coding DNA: TGCGCCAGCAGGTCGAGCGGGGGCCAATACAATGAGCAGTTCTTC. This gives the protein CASRSSGGQYNEQFF.

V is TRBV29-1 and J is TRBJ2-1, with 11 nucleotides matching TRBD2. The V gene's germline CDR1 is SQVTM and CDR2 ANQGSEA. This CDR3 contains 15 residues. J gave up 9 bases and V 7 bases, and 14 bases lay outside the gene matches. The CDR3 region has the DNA TGCAGCGCCCAGAGGGGTAGCGGGAGGGCGGGTGAGCAGTTCTTC. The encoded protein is CSAQRGSGRAGEQFF.

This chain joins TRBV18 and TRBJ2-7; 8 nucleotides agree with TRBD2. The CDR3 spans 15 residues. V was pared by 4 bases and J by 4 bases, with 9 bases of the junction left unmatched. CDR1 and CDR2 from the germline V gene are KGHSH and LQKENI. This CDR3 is CASSLLQRGMYEQYF. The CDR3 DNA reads TGTGCCAGCTCACTGCTCCAGCGGGGGATGTACGAGCAGTACTTC.

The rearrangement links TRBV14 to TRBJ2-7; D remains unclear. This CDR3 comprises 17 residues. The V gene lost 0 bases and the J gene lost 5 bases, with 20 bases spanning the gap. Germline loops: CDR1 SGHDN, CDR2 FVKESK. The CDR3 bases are TGTGCCAGCAGCCAAGAAGTGGGCCCCCTCTCAGCTGACGAGCAGTACTTC. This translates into CASSQEVGPLSADEQYF.

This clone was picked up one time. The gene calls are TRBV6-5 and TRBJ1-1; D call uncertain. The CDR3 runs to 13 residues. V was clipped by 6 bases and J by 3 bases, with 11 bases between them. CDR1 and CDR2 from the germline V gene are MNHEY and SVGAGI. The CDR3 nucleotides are TGTGCCAGCAGCCCACCCGAGGACACTGAAGCTTTCTTT. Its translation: CASSPPEDTEAFF.

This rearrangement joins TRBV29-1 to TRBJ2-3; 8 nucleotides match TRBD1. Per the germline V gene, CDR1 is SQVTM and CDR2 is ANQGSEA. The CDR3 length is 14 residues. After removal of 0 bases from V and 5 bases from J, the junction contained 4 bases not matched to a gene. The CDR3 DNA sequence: TGCAGCGTTGAAGAATGGACAGGGCAAGATACGCAGTATTTT. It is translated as CSVEEWTGQDTQYF.

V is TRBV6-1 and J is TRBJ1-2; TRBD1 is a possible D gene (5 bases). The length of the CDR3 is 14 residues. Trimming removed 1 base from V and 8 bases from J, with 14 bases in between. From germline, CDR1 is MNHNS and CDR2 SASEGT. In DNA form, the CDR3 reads TGTGCCAGCAGTGAAGGGGGCAGCTTTTACGGCTACACCTTC. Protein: CASSEGGSFYGYTF.

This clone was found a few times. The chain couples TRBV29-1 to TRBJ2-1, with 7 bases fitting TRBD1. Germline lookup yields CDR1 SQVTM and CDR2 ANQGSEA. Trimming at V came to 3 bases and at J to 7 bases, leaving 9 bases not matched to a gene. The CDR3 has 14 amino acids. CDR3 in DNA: TGCAGCGTTGACTTAGGGGGCACTAGAAATGAGCAGTTCTTC. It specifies CSVDLGGTRNEQFF.

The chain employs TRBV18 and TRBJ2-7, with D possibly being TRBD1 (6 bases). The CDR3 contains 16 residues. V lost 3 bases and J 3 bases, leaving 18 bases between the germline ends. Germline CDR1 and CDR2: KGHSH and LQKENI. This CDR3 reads CASSPNTGSVNYEQYF. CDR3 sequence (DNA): TGTGCCAGCTCACCCAATACAGGGTCAGTTAACTACGAGCAGTACTTC.

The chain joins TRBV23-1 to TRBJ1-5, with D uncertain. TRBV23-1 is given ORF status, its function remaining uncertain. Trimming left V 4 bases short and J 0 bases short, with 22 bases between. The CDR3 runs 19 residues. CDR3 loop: CASSRPQVSRSNSNQPQHF. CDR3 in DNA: TGCGCCAGCAGTCGCCCTCAGGTTTCCCGATCCAATAGCAATCAGCCCCAGCATTTT.

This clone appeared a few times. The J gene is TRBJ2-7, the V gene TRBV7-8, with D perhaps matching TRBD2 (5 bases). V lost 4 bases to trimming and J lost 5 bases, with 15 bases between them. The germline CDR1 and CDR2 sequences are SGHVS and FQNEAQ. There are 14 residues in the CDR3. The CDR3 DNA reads TGTGCCAGCAGCTCTGGAGAACTAGTCCACGAGCAGTACTTC. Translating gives CASSSGELVHEQYF.

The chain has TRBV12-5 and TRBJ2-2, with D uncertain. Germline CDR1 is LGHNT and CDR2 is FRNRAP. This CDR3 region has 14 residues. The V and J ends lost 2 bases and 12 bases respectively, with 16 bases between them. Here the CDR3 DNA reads TGTGCTAGTGGTTTGAACCCCCCTATCCCCCAGCTGTTTTTT. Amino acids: CASGLNPPIPQLFF.

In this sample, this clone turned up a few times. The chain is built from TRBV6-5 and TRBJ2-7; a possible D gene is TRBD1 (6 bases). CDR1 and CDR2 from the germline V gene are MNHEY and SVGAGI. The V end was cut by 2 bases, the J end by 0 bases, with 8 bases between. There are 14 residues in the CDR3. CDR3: CASSYDRRSYEQYF. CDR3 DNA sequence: TGTGCCAGCAGTTACGACAGGCGCTCCTACGAGCAGTACTTC.

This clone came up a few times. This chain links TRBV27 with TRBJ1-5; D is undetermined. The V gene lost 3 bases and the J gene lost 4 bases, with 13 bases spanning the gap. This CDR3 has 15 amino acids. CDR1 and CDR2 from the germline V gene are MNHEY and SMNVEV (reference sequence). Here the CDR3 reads CASSFGYPGNQPQHF. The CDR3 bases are TGTGCCAGCAGTTTTGGGTATCCGGGGAATCAGCCCCAGCATTTT.

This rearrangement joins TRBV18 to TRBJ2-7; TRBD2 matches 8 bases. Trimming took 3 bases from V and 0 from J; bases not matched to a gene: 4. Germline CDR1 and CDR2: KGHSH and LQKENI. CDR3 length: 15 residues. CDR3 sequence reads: CASSPLGGASYEQYF. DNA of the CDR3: TGTGCCAGCTCACCCCTCGGGGGGGCCTCCTACGAGCAGTACTTC.

This CDR3 is CASSVASSPYYGYTF. CDR3 coding DNA: TGTGCCAGCAGCGTAGCGAGCTCACCCTACTATGGCTACACCTTC. The chain uses TRBV9 and TRBJ1-2; D not resolved. Deletions cut 0 bases from V and 3 bases from J, with 12 bases between. The CDR3 is 15 amino acids. Germline CDR1 reads SGDLS; CDR2 reads YYNGEE.